The T cell receptor (beta chain) described here comes from a study of blood T cell repertoires in COVID-19. The CDR3 loop spans 13 amino acids. Germline V lookup: CDR1 SGHAT, CDR2 FQNNGV. V was shortened by 1 base and J by 12 bases, with 13 bases between the two germline ends. Using immunoSEQ multiplex PCR, the repertoire was profiled, and TCRdb retains in-frame clones only, with some absent. The table has 85,000 to 95,000 clones, 89% seen once; the top ten hold about 5%. This clone was counted a single time. Sequenced sample: peripheral blood. The chain has TRBV11-2 and TRBJ2-1; TRBD2 is a possible D gene (5 bases). This receptor was identified in a woman aged 80 or over with active COVID-19. For the CDR3, the DNA is TGTGCCAGCAGCTTAGTCCCCCGGGGTGGGCAGTTCTTC. It encodes CASSLVPRGGQFF.